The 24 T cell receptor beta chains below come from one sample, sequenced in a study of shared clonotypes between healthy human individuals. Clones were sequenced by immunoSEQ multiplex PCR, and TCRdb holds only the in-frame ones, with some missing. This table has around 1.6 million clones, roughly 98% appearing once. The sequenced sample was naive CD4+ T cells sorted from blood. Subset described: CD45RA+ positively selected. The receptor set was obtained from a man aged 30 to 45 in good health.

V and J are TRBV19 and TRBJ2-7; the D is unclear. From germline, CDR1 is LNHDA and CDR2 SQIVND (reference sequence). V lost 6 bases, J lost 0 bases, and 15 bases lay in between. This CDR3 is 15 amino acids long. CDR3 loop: CASSPSGLGSYEQYF. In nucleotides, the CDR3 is TGTGCCAGTAGCCCCTCCGGGCTCGGCTCCTACGAGCAGTACTTC.

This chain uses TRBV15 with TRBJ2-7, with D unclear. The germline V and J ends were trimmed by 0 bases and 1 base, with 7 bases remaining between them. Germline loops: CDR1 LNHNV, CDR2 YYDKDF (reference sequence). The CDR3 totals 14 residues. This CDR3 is CATSRELPSYEQYF. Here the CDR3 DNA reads TGTGCCACCAGCAGAGAGCTCCCTTCCTACGAGCAGTACTTC.

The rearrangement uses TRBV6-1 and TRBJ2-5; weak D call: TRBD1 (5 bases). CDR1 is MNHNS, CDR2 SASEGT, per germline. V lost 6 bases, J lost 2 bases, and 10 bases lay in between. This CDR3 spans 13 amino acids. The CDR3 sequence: CASSDHRQETQYF. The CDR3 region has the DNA TGTGCCAGCAGCGACCACAGGCAAGAGACCCAGTACTTC.

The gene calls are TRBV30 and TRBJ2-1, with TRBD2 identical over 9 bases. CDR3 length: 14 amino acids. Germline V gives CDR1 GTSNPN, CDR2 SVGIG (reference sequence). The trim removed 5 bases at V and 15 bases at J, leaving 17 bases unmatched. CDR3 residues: CAWDRLAAPKLRFF. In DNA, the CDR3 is TGTGCCTGGGACAGACTAGCGGCCCCTAAGTTGCGGTTCTTC.

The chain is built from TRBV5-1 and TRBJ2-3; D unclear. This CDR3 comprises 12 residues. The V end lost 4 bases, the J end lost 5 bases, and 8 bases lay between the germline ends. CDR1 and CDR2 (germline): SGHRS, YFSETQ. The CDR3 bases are TGCGCCAGCAGCCAGCAGGAAGATACGCAGTATTTT. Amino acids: CASSQQEDTQYF.

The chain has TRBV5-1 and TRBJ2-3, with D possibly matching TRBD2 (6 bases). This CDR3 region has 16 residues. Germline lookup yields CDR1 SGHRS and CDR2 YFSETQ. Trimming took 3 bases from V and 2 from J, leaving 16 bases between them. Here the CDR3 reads CASSWGNRESTDTQYF. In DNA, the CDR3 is TGCGCCAGCAGCTGGGGAAATCGGGAGTCCACAGATACGCAGTATTTT.

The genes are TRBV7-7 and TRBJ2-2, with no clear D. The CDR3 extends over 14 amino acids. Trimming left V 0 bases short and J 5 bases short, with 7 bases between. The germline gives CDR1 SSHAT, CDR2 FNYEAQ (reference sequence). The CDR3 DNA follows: TGTGCCAGCAGCTTAGCGGGGTTAACCGGGGAGCTGTTTTTT. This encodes CASSLAGLTGELFF.

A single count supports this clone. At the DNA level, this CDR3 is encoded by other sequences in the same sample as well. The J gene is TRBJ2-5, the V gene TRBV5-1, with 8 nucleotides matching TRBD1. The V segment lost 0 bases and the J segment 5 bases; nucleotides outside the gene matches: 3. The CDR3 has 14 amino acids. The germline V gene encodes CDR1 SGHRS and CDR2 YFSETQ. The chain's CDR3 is CASSLDRGWETQYF. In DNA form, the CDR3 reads TGCGCCAGCAGCTTGGACAGGGGGTGGGAGACCCAGTACTTC.

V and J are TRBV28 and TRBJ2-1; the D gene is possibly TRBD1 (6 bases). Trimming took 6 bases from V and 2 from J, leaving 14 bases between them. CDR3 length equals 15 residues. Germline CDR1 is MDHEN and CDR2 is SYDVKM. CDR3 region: CASSTPRQAYNEQFF. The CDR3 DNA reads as TGTGCCAGCAGCACCCCCCGACAGGCCTACAATGAGCAGTTCTTC.

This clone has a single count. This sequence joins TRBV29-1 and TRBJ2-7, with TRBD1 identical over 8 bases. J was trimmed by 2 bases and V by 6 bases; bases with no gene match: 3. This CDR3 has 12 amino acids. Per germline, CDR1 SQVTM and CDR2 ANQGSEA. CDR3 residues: CSVGQVPYEQYF. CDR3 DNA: TGCAGCGTGGGACAGGTCCCCTACGAGCAGTACTTC.

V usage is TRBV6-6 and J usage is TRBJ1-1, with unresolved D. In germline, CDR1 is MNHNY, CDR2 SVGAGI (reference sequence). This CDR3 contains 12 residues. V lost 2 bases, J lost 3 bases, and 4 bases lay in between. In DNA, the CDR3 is TGTGCCAGCAGTTACCCAGACACTGAAGCTTTCTTT. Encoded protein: CASSYPDTEAFF.

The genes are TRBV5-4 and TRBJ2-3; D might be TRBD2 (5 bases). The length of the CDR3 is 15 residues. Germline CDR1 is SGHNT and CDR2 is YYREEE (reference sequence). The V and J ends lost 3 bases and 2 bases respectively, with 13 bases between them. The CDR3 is CASSSDSHPTDTQYF. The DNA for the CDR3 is TGTGCCAGCAGCTCGGACTCCCATCCCACAGATACGCAGTATTTT.

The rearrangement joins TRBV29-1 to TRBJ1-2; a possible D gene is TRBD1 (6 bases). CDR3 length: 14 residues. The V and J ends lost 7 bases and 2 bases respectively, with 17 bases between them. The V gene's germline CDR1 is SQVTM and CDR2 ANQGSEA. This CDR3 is CSAPLRGPNYGYTF. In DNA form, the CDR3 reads TGCAGCGCCCCTCTCCGGGGGCCGAACTATGGCTACACCTTC.

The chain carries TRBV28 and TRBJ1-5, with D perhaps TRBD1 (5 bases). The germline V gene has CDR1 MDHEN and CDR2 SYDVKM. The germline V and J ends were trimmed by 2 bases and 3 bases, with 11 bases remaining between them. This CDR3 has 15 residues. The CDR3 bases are TGTGCCAGCAGTTTAGGGGGACCGATCAATCAGCCCCAGCATTTT. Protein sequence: CASSLGGPINQPQHF.

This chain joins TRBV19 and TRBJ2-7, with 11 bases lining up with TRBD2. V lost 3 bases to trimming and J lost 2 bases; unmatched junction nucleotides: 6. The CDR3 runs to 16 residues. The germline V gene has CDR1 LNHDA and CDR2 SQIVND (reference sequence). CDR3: CASSIRLAGGAYEQYF. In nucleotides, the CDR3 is TGTGCCAGTAGTATCCGGTTAGCGGGAGGGGCCTACGAGCAGTACTTC.

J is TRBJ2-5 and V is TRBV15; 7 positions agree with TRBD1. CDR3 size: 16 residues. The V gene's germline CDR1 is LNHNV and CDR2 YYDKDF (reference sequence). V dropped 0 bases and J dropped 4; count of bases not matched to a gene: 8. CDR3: CATSRDTAAGGETQYF. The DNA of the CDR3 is TGTGCCACCAGCAGAGATACTGCAGCAGGGGGAGAGACCCAGTACTTC. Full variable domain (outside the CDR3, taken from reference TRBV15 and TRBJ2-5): DAMVIQNPRYQVTQFGKPVTLSCSQTLNHNVMYWYQQKSSQAPKLLFHYYDKDFNNEADTPDNFQSRRPNTSFCFLDIRSPGLGDTAMYLCATSRDTAAGGETQYFGPGTRLLVL.

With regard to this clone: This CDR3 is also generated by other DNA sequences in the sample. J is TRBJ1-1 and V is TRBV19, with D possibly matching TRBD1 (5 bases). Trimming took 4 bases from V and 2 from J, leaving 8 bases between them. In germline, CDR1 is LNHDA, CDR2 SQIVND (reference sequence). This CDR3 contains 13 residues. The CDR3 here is CASSTGRNTEAFF. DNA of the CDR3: TGTGCCAGTAGTACAGGGAGAAACACTGAAGCTTTCTTT.

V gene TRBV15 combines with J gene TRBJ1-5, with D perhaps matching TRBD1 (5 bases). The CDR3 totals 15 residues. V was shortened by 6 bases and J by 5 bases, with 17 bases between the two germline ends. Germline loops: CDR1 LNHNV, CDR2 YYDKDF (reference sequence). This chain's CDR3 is CATRPLGQGHQPQHF. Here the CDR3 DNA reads TGTGCCACCAGGCCCCTCGGGCAGGGACATCAGCCCCAGCATTTT. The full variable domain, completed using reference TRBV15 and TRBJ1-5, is DAMVIQNPRYQVTQFGKPVTLSCSQTLNHNVMYWYQQKSSQAPKLLFHYYDKDFNNEADTPDNFQSRRPNTSFCFLDIRSPGLGDTAMYLCATRPLGQGHQPQHFGDGTRLSIL.

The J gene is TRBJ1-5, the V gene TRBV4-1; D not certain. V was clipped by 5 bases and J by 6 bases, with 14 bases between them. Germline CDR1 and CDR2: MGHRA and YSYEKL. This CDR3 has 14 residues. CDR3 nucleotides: TGCGCCAGCAGCAACCCGACGGGAGGTCAGCCCCAGCATTTT. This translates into CASSNPTGGQPQHF.

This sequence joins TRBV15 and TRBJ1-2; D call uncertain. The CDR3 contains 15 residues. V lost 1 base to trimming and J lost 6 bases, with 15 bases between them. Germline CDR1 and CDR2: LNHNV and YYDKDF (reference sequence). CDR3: CATSRGNRNGDGYTF. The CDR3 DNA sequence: TGTGCCACCAGCAGAGGTAACAGAAATGGAGATGGCTACACCTTC.

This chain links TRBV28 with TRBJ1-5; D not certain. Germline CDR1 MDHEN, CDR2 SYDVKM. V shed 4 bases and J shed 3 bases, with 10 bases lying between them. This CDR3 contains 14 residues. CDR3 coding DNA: TGTGCCAGCAGTTCGGACGGCCACAATCAGCCCCAGCATTTT. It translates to CASSSDGHNQPQHF.

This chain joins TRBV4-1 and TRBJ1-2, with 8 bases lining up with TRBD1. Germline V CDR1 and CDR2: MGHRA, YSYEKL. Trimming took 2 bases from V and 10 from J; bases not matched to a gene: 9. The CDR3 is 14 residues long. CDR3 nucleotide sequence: TGCGCCAGCAGCCAAACGGACAGGGATGGTGACTACACCTTC. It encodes CASSQTDRDGDYTF.

The CDR3 nucleotides are TGTGCCAGCAGTGGCCTTCTGGGTTCCGAGCAGTACTTC. As protein: CASSGLLGSEQYF. V gene TRBV2 combines with J gene TRBJ2-7, with D hard to call. V dropped 4 bases and J dropped 6 bases, with 13 bases sitting between them. This CDR3 region has 13 residues. Germline lookup yields CDR1 SNHLY and CDR2 FYNNEI.

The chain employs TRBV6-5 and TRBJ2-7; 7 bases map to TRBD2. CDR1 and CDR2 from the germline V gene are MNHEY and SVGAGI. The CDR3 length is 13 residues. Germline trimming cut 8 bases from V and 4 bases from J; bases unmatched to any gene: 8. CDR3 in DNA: TGTGCCAGCGGAACAAGGCGGGGGTACGAGCAGTACTTC. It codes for CASGTRRGYEQYF.